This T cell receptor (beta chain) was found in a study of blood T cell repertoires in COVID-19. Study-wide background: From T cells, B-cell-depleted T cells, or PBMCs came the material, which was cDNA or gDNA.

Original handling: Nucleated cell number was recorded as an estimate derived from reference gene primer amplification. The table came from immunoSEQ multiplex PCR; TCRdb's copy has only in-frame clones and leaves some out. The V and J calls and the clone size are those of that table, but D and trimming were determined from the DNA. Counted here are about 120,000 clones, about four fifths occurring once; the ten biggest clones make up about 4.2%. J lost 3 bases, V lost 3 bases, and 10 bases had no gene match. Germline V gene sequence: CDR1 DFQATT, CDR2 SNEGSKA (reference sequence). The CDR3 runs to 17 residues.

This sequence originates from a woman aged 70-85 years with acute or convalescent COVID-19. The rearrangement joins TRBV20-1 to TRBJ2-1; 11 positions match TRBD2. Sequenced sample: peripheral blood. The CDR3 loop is CSASGPSGGPIYNEQFF. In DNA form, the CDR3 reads TGCAGTGCTAGTGGGCCTAGCGGGGGGCCGATCTACAATGAGCAGTTCTTC.